The 10 T cell receptor beta chains given below trace back to one sample, sequenced in a study of blood T cell repertoires in COVID-19. The table came from immunoSEQ multiplex PCR; TCRdb's copy has only in-frame clones and leaves some out. The sample consists of around 250,000 clones, under 85% of them appearing once. Input material: peripheral blood. The receptor source for this set is a man aged 25 to 40 who had recovered from COVID-19.

The chain employs TRBV28 and TRBJ1-1, with D uncertain. CDR1 and CDR2 (germline): MDHEN, SYDVKM. V was pared by 1 base and J by 11 bases, with 20 bases between. CDR3 length: 15 amino acids. The CDR3 spells CASSLSGRSTRLAFF. CDR3 bases: TGTGCCAGCAGTTTATCGGGTCGGTCCACCAGATTGGCTTTCTTT.

This clone has just a few counts. The chain couples TRBV18 to TRBJ2-7, with TRBD1 as a possible D gene (6 bases). Germline-derived CDR1 and CDR2 are KGHSH and LQKENI. CDR3 size: 13 residues. V gave up 0 bases and J gave up 9 bases, with 12 bases separating them. The CDR3 DNA sequence: TGTGCCAGCTCACCACCGGGGACACTCGGGCAGTACTTC. Translation gives CASSPPGTLGQYF.

The rearrangement links TRBV3-1 (or the pseudogene TRBV3-2) to TRBJ2-3; tentative D call: TRBD2 (7 bases). The germline V gene has CDR1 LGHDT and CDR2 YNNKEL (reference sequence). V was cut by 0 bases and J by 0 bases, with 16 bases left in between. CDR3 length: 18 residues. This chain's CDR3 is CASSQETRGGASTDTQYF. DNA of the CDR3: TGTGCCAGCAGCCAAGAAACCCGAGGGGGGGCTAGCACAGATACGCAGTATTTT.

The chain couples TRBV2 to TRBJ1-3; TRBD1 matches at 8 bases. In germline, CDR1 is SNHLY, CDR2 FYNNEI. The J segment lost 7 bases and the V segment lost 4 bases, leaving 6 bases of the junction unmatched. The CDR3 covers 14 residues. CDR3 nucleotide sequence: TGTGCCAGCAGTGGGAACAGGGGGTCGAACACCATATATTTT. This translates into CASSGNRGSNTIYF.

This chain uses TRBV27 with TRBJ2-7; D might be TRBD1 (6 bases). CDR1 is MNHEY, CDR2 SMNVEV, per germline (reference sequence). With 2 bases removed from V and 4 bases from J, the gap between germline ends came to 12 bases. This CDR3 has 14 residues. The CDR3 DNA is TGTGCCAGCAGTTTAATTTGGGGGCCGTACGAGCAGTACTTC. Its protein product is CASSLIWGPYEQYF.

The chain joins TRBV7-9 to TRBJ2-2, with 7 bases matching TRBD2. J gave up 7 bases and V 5 bases, and 13 bases lay outside the gene matches. The CDR3 has 16 residues. From germline, CDR1 is SEHNR and CDR2 FQNEAQ (reference sequence). In DNA form, the CDR3 reads TGTGCCAGCAGCCCGTGGACTAGTGGGGCGGGCGGGGAGCTGTTTTTT. Its protein product is CASSPWTSGAGGELFF.

J is TRBJ2-2 and V is TRBV25-1; TRBD1 matches 8 bases. V lost 3 bases and J lost 6; bases outside the gene matches: 3. This CDR3 is 14 amino acids long. CDR1 is MGHDK, CDR2 SYGVNS, per germline. The CDR3 loop is CASSDPGGAGELFF. The CDR3 DNA is TGTGCCAGCAGTGACCCAGGGGGCGCCGGGGAGCTGTTTTTT.

The chain uses TRBV5-4 and TRBJ2-2; D call uncertain. The CDR3 has 16 amino acids. Germline V gene sequence: CDR1 SGHNT, CDR2 YYREEE (reference sequence). The V end was cut by 3 bases, the J end by 2 bases, with 14 bases between. The CDR3 reads CASSSQAAVNTGELFF. CDR3 in DNA: TGTGCCAGCAGCTCCCAAGCCGCCGTCAACACCGGGGAGCTGTTTTTT.

Here the CDR3 DNA reads TGTGCCAGCAGCCATGGAGTGAACTCCTACGAGCAGTACTTC. It encodes CASSHGVNSYEQYF. The chain has TRBV3-1 (or the pseudogene TRBV3-2) and TRBJ2-7; no firm D call. Germline lookup yields CDR1 LGHDT and CDR2 YNNKEL (reference sequence). CDR3 size: 14 residues. Trimming shortened V by 3 bases and J by 0 bases, and 9 bases separated the two germline ends.

V is TRBV4-1 and J is TRBJ1-1; a weak D match, TRBD1 (6 bases). Trimming stripped 1 base from V and 4 bases from J, with 10 bases between. Germline values: CDR1 MGHRA, CDR2 YSYEKL. The CDR3 length is 14 residues. The CDR3: CASSQVKGVTEAFF. CDR3 nucleotide sequence: TGCGCCAGCAGCCAAGTTAAGGGGGTCACTGAAGCTTTCTTT.